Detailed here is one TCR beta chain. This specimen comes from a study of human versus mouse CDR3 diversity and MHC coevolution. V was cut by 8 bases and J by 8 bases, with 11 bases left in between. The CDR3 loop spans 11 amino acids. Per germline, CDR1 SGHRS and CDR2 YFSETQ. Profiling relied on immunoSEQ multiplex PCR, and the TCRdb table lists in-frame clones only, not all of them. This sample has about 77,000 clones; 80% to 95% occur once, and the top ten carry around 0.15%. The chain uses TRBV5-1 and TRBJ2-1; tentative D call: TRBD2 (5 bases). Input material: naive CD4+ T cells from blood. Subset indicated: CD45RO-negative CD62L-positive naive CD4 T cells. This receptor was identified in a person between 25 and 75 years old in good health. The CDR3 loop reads CASRKEDEQFF. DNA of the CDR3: TGCGCCAGTCGTAAGGAGGATGAGCAGTTCTTC.